The present T cell receptor (beta chain) was sequenced within a study of blood T cell repertoires in COVID-19. In the study's own analysis: Amplification of reference gene primers was used by the study to estimate nucleated cell counts. TCRdb's table, derived via immunoSEQ multiplex PCR, lists solely in-frame clones and lacks some. V, J and clone size are taken as reported in that table, and D and trimming were inferred from the DNA itself. The sample lists 90,000 to 150,000 clones; 70% to 85% were seen once. This CDR3 spans 13 amino acids. Germline V gene data show CDR1 as ENHRY and CDR2 as SYGVKD. V shed 2 bases and J shed 10 bases, with 14 bases lying between them.

The rearrangement joins TRBV10-3 to TRBJ1-2; D gene uncertain. Material: peripheral blood. The clonotype originates from a man between 45 and 60 years old with acute or convalescent COVID-19. The CDR3 sequence: CAISEEEENDYTF. The CDR3 bases are TGTGCCATCAGTGAGGAAGAGGAGAATGACTACACCTTC.